The text below deals with one T cell receptor (beta chain). No antigen is known for it. No base qualities exist here, and no much larger clone lies one base off it. In total, just over 650 healthy bone marrow donors made up the cohort. Cohort members were all nominally healthy when sampled, although unrecorded immune exposures were likely present. The donor tested CMV seropositive and was one of the 289 seropositive cohort members. A peripheral blood sample was collected from each donor, and TCR beta sequencing was performed on peripheral blood mononuclear cells. The Qiagen DNeasy Blood Extraction Kit was used to extract genomic DNA from the blood cell samples. Library preparation employed the immunoSEQ multiplex PCR assay. For the multiplex PCR, a mixture combining 60 forward primers for TCR Vbeta segments and 13 reverse primers for TCR Jbeta segments was used. A multiplex PCR assay on genomic DNA amplified the CDR3 region of rearranged TCR beta genes. On the Illumina HiSeq System, the amplified TCR beta libraries were sequenced as 87-base-pair reads. Turning to the authors' computational methods: A later analysis tallied tens of millions of unique TCR beta chains across the 610 or so repertoires, and about 10 million of those chains were shared by two or more donors. Raw reads were error-corrected and collapsed into unique sequences by a nearest-neighbor algorithm in which closely related sequences were merged to remove PCR and sequencing errors. V, D and J gene segments were assigned by aligning CDR3 sequences to IMGT reference sequences. For a sequence to be retained, a match of at least six nucleotides was required to both a V gene segment and a J gene segment. A rearrangement was called productive if the CDR3 had no stop codons and remained in frame with V and J, and every other rearrangement was called non-productive. CDR3 was defined by IMGT convention, running from the second conserved V-encoded cysteine to the conserved J-encoded phenylalanine. The earlier analysis of about 610 of the donors excluded any sequence lacking an unambiguous match to a single V gene segment. In an earlier analysis of 587 of the donors, V segments were called functional above 56.7% productive rearrangements and were called segregating when the between-donor standard deviation exceeded 5%. A statistical classification framework was built for diagnosing cytomegalovirus status from the catalog of TCR beta chain sequences. In a later analysis, TCR nucleotide sequences were compared against IMGT/GENE-DB human TR gene sequences so that V and J genes could be assigned. Using the TCRdist pipeline, a later analysis assigned CDR3 sequences along with most-parsimonious VDJ recombination scenarios. In a later analysis, each TCR beta chain was defined by its CDR3 amino acid sequence together with its V-gene family, and reads lacking a unique V-gene family were excluded. To address suspected cross-contamination and a sequencing artifact, a later analysis removed some 620 highly shared, low-generation-probability nucleotide sequences. A later analysis calculated a clonal expansion index for each public chain from normalized within-repertoire ranks of inferred template counts. In a later analysis, generation probabilities were computed with a VDJ recombination model fitted to out-of-frame rearrangements, and the resulting probabilities were checked against IGoR. A later analysis scored TCR-TCR, TCR-HLA and TCR-CMV co-occurrence with hypergeometric tests, applying a repertoire-size bias correction to TCR pairs. False discovery rates were estimated in a later analysis by permuting HLA or CMV assignments 20 times. In a later analysis, co-occurring TCRs were grouped with DBSCAN, and TCRdist sequence similarity was added when clustering was performed within HLA-allele-positive subsets. Repertoires with fewer than 30,000 or more than 120,000 public chains were left out of co-occurrence clustering, as were five repertoires with anomalous nucleotide sharing. The source is immuneACCESS, and TCRdb retained only in-frame sequences with V and J called. Part of the clones is not carried over; for the studies checked, unresolved V genes explain less than half of this, and the remainder is unexplained. V, J and clone size derive from that table, while D and trimming were established from the DNA sequence. The table for this sample lists approximately 140,000 clones; 75% to 80% of them were counted only once. The ten most abundant clones make up 5% to 7.5% of the sample.

The data are from a study of cytomegalovirus exposure and HLA in healthy donors (TCRdb year 2017). Regarding the study in general: According to an earlier analysis of a few hundred of the donors, roughly 180 million T cells yielded over 90 million unique TCR beta sequences and 276 Gb of sequence data. A separate validation cohort of roughly 120 different subjects was used in addition to the approximately 700-subject first cohort. About 300 gigabases of sequencing data and some 85 million unique TCR sequences were included in an early release covering several hundred HLA-typed donors. Typing coverage differed by locus: A, B, C, DRB1 and DQB1 were typed in about 629-630 donors, DQA1 in 522, DPA1 in nearly 610, and DPB1 in just under 490. An earlier analysis of 450 to 750 of the donors used high-throughput TCR beta sequencing to judge whether each TCR beta V gene segment behaved as functional or pseudogenic. The study aimed to test whether signatures of past pathogen exposure could be identified by cataloging public T cell receptors. The later analysis used no new phenotypic data to find candidate immune exposures, relying instead on TCR beta sequences and their occurrence across donors. Donor age, sex, ethnicity and CMV serostatus were collected together with the repertoire data. A handful of DR-DQ haplotypes were handled as single units for association and clustering because linkage in the cohort was strong. On average, around 200,000 unique TCR beta nucleotide sequences were sequenced per donor among 398 genotyped donors of the cohort, with roughly 18% of those sequences being non-productive. HLA typing covered class I and class II loci at four-digit resolution. All discovery cohort repertoires had been generated using a single sequencing platform. To study patterns of TCR occurrence, a later analysis re-analyzed previously published TCR beta repertoires from around 660 donors and added high-resolution HLA genotyping. The T cell repertoires of several hundred subjects were profiled by immunosequencing and related to cytomegalovirus serostatus. Of the 300 to 400 genotyped donors, about 84% fell in the genetic ancestry cluster associated with self-reported Caucasian donors. High-throughput TCR immunosequencing, statistical association of individual TCRs with disease status, and machine learning were combined to predict cytomegalovirus infection status. A later genetic analysis used genome-wide SNP genotypes for about three fifths of the 666 donors, treating that subset as a discovery cohort.

The investigation overall reported the following: In a later analysis, several top co-occurrence clusters were reported to appear linked to parvovirus B19, influenza, CMV and Epstein-Barr virus. Three of the identified cytomegalovirus-associated TCR beta chains were confirmed in vitro to be specific for cytomegalovirus antigens. For the cohort, immune exposure information was limited to CMV serostatus. At a false discovery rate of 0.05, a later analysis linked fewer than 20,000 TCR beta sequences to specific HLA alleles. According to a later analysis, most CMV-associated TCR beta chains appeared to be HLA-restricted, and the HLA associations seemed to be driven largely by CMV exposure. In an earlier analysis of some 500 of the donors, most TCR beta V segments appeared in productive rearrangements about 87% or about 30% of the time, broadly matching IMGT annotations. Because counts were too low, more than 15 rarely observed V segments, including chromosome 9 orphons, were excluded from the earlier analysis of roughly 580 of the donors. According to a later genetic analysis, donors in an Asian-associated ancestry cluster had fewer N-insertions in productive TCRs than the approximately 670-donor mean. Only TCR beta chains were sequenced in this cohort, and the absence of alpha or paired-chain data limited detectable features. V-gene and J-gene trimming of TCR beta chains was associated with a missense DCLRE1C variant in a later genetic analysis, and the association was replicated in an independent cohort. Presence/absence analyses assumed roughly uniform sequencing depth across donors, an assumption that may not hold. In a later analysis, HLA-associated TCR beta chains were found to be more clonally expanded and to have lower generation probabilities than equally common non-associated chains. In the study, around 150 TCR beta chains were listed as associated with cytomegalovirus. A cluster of highly shared sequence variants was judged likely to represent a technical artifact of the sequencing pipeline. In a later analysis, the rate of TCR association differed among HLA loci, with DRB1 alleles having the most associated TCRs and HLA-C alleles having the fewest. Most TCR sequences were seen in very few donors, while some public TCRs were found in many individuals. Because HLA typing was unavailable for some donors at each locus, only the typed subset was used in association tests. It was suggested by the authors that the approach could potentially be generalized to other disease states and immunological phenotypes. Correlated functional status among segregating V segments might reflect linkage disequilibrium, but an unknown experimental factor could not be ruled out. Some IMGT-functional V segments, including TRBV6-2 and TRBV6-3, could not be told apart with the 87-base-pair reads, so those segments were excluded. A further reported finding was that TCR beta sequences accurately predicted the HLA-A and HLA-B alleles for most subjects in the first cohort. The classifier was reported to diagnose cytomegalovirus status with high specificity and sensitivity in both the original and validation cohorts. Strong co-occurrence of HLA alleles, especially DR and DQ, made assigning TCR associations to individual alleles difficult.

The CDR3 runs 19 amino acids, cysteine and phenylalanine included. CDR3 DNA only is kept here, 57 bases in frame from base 1. The germline V gene (reference sequence) specifies SGHAT as CDR1 and FQDESV as CDR2. The V end loses 2 bases and the J end loses 4 bases, and a stretch of 23 bases separates them. The V gene is TRBV11-1 and the J gene is TRBJ2-2; the D gene is perhaps TRBD1, on 7 matching bases. The specimen sequenced was PBMCs. The receptor comes from a middle-aged woman in good health and CMV-seropositive. CDR3 sequence: CASSLRRGQGGQRTGELFF. The DNA sequence follows: TGTGCCAGCAGCTTACGCAGGGGTCAGGGGGGACAGCGCACCGGGGAGCTGTTTTTT.